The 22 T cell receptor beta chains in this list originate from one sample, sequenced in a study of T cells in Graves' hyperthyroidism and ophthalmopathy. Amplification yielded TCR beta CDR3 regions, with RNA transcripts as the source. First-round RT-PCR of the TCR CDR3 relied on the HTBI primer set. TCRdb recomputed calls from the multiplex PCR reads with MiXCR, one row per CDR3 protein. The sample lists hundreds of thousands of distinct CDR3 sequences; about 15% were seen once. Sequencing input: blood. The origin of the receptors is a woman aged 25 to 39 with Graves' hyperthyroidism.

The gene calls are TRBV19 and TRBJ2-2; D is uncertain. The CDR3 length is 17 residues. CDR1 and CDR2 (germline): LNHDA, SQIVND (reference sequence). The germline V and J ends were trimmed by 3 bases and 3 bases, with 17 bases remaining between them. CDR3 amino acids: CASSMGYQRSDTGELFF. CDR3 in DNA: TGTGCCAGTAGTATGGGTTACCAACGCTCGGACACCGGGGAGCTGTTTTTT.

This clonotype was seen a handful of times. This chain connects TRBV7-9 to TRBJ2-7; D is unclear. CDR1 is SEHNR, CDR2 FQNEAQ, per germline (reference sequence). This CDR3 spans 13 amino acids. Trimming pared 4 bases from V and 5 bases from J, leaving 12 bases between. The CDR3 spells CASSYNLENEQYF. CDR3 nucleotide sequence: TGTGCCAGCAGCTATAATTTGGAGAACGAGCAGTACTTC.

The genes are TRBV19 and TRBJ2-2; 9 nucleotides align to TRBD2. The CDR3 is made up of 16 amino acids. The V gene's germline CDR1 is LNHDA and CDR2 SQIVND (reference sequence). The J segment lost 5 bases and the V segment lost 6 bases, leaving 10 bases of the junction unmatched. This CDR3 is CASSLSGRFVTGELFF. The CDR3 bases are TGTGCCAGTAGCCTTAGCGGGAGATTTGTAACCGGGGAGCTGTTTTTT.

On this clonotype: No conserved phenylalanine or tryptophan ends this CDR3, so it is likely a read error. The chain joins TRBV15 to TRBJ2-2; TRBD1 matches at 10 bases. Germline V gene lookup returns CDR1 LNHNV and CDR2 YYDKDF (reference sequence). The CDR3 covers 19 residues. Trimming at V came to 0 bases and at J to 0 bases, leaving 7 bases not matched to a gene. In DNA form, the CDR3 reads TGTGCCACCAGCAGAGACAGGACAGGGGGGGATTCGAACACCGGGGAGCTGTTTCTT. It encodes CATSRDRTGGDSNTGELFL.

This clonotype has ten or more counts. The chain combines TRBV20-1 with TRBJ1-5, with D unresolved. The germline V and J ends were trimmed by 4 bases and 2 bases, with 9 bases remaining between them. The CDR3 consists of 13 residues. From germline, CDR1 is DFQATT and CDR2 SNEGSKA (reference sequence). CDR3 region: CSAMTSGNQPQHF. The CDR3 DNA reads TGCAGTGCTATGACGAGCGGCAATCAGCCCCAGCATTTT.

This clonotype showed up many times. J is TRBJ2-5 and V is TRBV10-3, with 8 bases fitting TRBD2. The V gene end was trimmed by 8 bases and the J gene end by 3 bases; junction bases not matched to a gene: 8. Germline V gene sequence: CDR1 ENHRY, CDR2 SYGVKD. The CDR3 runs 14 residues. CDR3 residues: CAISGRLAKETQYF. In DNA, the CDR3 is TGTGCCATCTCGGGACGACTAGCGAAAGAGACCCAGTACTTC.

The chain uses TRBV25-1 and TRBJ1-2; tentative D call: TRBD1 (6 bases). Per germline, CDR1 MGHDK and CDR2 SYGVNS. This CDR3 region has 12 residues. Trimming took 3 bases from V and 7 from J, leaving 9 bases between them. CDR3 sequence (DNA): TGTGCCAGCAGTGAGGGGGCGAGTGGCTACACCTTC. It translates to CASSEGASGYTF.

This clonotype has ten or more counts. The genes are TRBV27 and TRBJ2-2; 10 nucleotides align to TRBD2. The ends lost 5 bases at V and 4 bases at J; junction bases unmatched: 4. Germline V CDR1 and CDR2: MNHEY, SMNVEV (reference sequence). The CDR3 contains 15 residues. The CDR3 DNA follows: TGTGCCAGCAGTCGCTCTAGCGGGAGCACCGGGGAGCTGTTTTTT. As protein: CASSRSSGSTGELFF.

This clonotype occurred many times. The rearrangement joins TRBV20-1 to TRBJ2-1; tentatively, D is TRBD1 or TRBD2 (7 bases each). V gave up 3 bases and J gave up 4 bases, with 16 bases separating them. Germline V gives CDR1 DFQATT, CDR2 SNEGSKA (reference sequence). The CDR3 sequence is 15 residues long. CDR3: CSARGGDSPYNEQFF. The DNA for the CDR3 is TGCAGTGCTAGGGGAGGGGACAGTCCATACAATGAGCAGTTCTTC.

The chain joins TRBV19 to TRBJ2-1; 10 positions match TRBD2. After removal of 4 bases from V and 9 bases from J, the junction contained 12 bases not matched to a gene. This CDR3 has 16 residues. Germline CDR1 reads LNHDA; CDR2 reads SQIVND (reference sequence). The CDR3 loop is CASSTDVAGGGSEQFF. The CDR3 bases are TGTGCCAGTAGTACCGATGTAGCGGGAGGAGGGAGTGAGCAGTTCTTC.

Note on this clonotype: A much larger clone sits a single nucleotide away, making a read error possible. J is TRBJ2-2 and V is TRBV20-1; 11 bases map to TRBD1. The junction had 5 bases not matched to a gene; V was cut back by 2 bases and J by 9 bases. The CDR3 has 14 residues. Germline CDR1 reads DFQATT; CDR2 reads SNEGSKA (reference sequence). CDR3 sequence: CSARNGQGAWELFF. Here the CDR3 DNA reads TGCAGTGCTAGAAACGGACAGGGGGCCTGGGAGCTGTTTTTT.

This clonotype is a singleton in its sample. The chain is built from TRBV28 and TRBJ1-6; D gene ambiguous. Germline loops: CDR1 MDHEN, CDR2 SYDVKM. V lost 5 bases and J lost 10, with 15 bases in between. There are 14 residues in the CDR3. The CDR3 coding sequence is TGTGCCAGCAGTACCACCCGGGAAGGCTCACCCCTCCACTTT. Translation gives CASSTTREGSPLHF. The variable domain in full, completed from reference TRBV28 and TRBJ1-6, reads DVKVTQSSRYLVKRTGEKVFLECVQDMDHENMFWYRQDPGLGLRLIYFSYDVKMKEKGDIPEGYSVSREKKERFSLILESASTNQTSMYLCASSTTREGSPLHFGNGTRLTVT.

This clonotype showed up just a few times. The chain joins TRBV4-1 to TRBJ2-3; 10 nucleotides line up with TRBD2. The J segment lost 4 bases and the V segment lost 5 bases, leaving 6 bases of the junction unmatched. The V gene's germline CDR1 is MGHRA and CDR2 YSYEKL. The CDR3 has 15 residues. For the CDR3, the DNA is TGCGCCAGCAGCGGCCTAGCGGGAGTGGCAGATACGCAGTATTTT. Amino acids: CASSGLAGVADTQYF.

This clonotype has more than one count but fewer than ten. CDR3 bases: TGCAGTGCTAGGCCCCCGAGGGGGCCCCAAGAGACCCAGTACTTC. Amino acid sequence: CSARPPRGPQETQYF. The chain has TRBV20-1 and TRBJ2-5, with 7 bases matching TRBD1. The CDR3 runs to 15 residues. The V gene end was trimmed by 3 bases and the J gene end by 1 base; junction bases not matched to a gene: 8. Germline V gene data show CDR1 as DFQATT and CDR2 as SNEGSKA (reference sequence).

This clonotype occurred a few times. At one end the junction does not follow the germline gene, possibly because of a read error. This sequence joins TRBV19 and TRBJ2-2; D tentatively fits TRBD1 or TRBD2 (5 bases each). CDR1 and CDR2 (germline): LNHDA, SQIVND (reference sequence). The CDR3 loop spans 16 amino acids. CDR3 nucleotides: TGTGCCAGTAGTATTCGGGACCTCGCGAACACCGGGGAGCCGTTTTTT. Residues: CASSIRDLANTGEPFF.

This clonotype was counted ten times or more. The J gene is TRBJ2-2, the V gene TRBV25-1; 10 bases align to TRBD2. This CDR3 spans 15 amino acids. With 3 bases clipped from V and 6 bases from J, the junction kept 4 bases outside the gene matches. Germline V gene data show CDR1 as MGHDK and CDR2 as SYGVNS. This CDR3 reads CASSEASGSPGELFF. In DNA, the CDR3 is TGTGCCAGCAGTGAGGCTAGCGGGAGTCCCGGGGAGCTGTTTTTT.

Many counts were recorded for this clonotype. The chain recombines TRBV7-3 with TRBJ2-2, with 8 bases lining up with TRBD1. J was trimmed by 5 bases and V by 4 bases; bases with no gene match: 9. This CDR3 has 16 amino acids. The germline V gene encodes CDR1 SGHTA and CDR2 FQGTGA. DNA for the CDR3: TGTGCCAGCAGCTCACGAGGACAGGGACTTACCGGGGAGCTGTTTTTT. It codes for CASSSRGQGLTGELFF.

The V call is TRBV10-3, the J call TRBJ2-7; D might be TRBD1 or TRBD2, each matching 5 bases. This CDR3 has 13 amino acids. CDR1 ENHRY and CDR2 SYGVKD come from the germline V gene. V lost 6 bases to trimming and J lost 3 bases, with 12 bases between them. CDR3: CAIRGRVLYEQYF. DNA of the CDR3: TGTGCCATCAGGGGACGGGTTCTCTACGAGCAGTACTTC.

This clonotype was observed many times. CDR3 amino acids: CASSLVSRGASGYTF. As DNA, the CDR3 is TGTGCCAGCAGTTTAGTAAGCAGGGGGGCCTCCGGCTACACCTTC. The rearrangement uses TRBV28 and TRBJ1-2, with 7 positions matching TRBD1. This CDR3 comprises 15 residues. Germline CDR1 and CDR2: MDHEN and SYDVKM. V lost 2 bases to trimming and J lost 8 bases; unmatched junction nucleotides: 11.

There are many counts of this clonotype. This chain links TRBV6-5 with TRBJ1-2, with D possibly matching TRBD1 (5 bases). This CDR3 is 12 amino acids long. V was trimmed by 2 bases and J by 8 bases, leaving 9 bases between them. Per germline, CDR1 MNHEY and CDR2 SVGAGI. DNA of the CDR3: TGTGCCAGCAGTTACCTCGGACAAGGCTACACCTTC. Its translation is CASSYLGQGYTF.

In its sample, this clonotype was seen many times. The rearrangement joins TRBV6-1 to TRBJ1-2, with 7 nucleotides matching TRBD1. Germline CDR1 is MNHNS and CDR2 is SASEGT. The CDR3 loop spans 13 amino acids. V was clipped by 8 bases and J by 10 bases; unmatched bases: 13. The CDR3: CASSGTVYFAYTF. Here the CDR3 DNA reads TGTGCCAGCTCCGGGACAGTTTATTTTGCCTACACCTTC.

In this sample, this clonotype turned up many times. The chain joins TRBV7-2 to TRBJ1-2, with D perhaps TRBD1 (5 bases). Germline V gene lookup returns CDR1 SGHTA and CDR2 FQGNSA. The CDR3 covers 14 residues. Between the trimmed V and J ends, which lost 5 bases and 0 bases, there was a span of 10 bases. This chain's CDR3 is CASSPDSANYGYTF. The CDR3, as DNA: TGTGCCAGCAGCCCAGACAGTGCTAACTATGGCTACACCTTC.